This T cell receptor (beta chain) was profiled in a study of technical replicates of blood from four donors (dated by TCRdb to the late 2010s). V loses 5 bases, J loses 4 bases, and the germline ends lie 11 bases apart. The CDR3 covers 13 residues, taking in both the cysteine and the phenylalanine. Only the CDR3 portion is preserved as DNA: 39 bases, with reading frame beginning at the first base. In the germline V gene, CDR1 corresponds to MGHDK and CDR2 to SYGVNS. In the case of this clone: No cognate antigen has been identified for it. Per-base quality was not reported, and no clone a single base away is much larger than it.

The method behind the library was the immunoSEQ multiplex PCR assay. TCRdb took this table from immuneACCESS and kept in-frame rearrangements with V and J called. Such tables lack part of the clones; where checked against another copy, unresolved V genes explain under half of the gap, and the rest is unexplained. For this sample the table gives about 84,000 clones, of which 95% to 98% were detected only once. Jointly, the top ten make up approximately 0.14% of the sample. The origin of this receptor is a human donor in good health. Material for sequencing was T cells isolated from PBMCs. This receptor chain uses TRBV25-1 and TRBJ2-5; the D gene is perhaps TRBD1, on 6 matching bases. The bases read TGTGCCAGCAGTACCCAGGGGCGAGAGACCCAGTACTTC. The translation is CASSTQGRETQYF. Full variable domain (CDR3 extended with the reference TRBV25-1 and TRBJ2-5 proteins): EADIYQTPRYLVIGTGKKITLECSQTMGHDKMYWYQQDPGMELHLIHYSYGVNSTEKGDLSSESTVSRIRTEHFPLTLESARPSHTSQYLCASSTQGRETQYFGPGTRLLVL.